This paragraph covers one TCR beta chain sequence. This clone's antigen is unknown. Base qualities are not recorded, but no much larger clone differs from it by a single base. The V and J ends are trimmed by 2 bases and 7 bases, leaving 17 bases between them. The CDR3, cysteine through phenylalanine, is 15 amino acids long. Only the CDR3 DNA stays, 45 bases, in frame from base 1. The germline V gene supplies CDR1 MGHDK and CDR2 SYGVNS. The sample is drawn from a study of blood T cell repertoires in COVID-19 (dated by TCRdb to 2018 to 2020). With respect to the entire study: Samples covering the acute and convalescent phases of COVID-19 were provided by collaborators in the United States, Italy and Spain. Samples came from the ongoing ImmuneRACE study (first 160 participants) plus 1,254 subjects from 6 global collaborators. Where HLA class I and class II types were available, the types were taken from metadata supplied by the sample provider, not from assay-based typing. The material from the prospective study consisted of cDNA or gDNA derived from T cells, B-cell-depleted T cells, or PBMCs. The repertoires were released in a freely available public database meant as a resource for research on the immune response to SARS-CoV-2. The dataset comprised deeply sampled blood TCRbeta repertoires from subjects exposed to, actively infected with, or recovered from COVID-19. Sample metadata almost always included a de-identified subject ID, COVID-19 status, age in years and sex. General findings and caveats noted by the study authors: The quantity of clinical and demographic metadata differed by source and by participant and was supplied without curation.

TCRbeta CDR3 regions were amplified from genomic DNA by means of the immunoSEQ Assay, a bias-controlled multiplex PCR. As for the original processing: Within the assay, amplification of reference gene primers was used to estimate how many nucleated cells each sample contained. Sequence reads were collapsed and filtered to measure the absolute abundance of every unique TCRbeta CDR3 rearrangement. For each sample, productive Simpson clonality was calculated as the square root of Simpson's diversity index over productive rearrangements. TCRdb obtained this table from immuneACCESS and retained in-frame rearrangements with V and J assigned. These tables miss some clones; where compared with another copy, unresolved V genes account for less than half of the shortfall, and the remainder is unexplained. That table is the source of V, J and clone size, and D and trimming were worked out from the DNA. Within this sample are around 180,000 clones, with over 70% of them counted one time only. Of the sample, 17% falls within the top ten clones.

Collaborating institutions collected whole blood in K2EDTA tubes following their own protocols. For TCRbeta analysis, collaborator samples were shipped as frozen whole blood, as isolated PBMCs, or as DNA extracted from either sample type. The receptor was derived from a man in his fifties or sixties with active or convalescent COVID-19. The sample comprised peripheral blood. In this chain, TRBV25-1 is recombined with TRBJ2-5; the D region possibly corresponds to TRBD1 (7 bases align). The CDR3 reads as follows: CASSEGGGGVGTQYF. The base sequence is TGTGCCAGCAGTGAAGGAGGAGGGGGCGTCGGGACCCAGTACTTC.